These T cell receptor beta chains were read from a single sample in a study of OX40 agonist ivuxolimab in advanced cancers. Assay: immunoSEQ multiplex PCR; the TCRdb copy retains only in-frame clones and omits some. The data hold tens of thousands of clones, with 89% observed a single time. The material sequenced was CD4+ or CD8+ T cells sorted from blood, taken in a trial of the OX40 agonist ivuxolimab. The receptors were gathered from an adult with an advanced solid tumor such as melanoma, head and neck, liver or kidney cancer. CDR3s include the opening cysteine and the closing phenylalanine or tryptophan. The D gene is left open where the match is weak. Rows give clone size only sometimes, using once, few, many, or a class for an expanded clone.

CDR3nt: TGTGCCAGCAGCTTTGGACAGGGCTACGAGCAGTACTTC; CDR3aa: CASSFGQGYEQYF; d_gene: TRBD1; j_gene: TRBJ2-7; v_gene: TRBV11-3; abundance: -
CDR3nt: TGTGCCAGCAGCTCCCGGCTTACGGGCCAAGAGACCCAGTACTTC; CDR3aa: CASSSRLTGQETQYF; d_gene: -; j_gene: TRBJ2-5; v_gene: TRBV13; abundance: once
CDR3nt: TGTGCCAGTAATCACAGGGACCTAGTGAATCAGCCCCAGCATTTT; CDR3aa: CASNHRDLVNQPQHF; d_gene: -; j_gene: TRBJ1-5; v_gene: TRBV28; abundance: -
CDR3nt: TGTGCCAGCAGCCGTAATGAGCAGTTCTTC; CDR3aa: CASSRNEQFF; d_gene: -; j_gene: TRBJ2-1; v_gene: TRBV7-9; abundance: -
CDR3nt: TGTGCCAGCAGTCAACAGGGGGCAGAGCAGCCCCAGCATTTT; CDR3aa: CASSQQGAEQPQHF; d_gene: TRBD1; j_gene: TRBJ1-5; v_gene: TRBV28; abundance: -
CDR3nt: TGTGCCACCAGGGGGACAGCGTTCGACAATGAAAAACTGTTTTTT; CDR3aa: CATRGTAFDNEKLFF; d_gene: TRBD1; j_gene: TRBJ1-4; v_gene: TRBV15; abundance: -
CDR3nt: TGTGCCAGCAGCTACTTAGCGGGAGATTACGAGCAGTACTTC; CDR3aa: CASSYLAGDYEQYF; d_gene: TRBD2; j_gene: TRBJ2-7; v_gene: TRBV11-2; abundance: -
CDR3nt: TGTGCCACCGCCGAGTCAGGGGCCCCCTCCTACGAGCAGTACTTC; CDR3aa: CATAESGAPSYEQYF; d_gene: -; j_gene: TRBJ2-7; v_gene: TRBV6-6; abundance: -
CDR3nt: TGTGCCAGCAGTTTAGCAGGCGGGAGCGAGCAGTACTTC; CDR3aa: CASSLAGGSEQYF; d_gene: TRBD2; j_gene: TRBJ2-7; v_gene: TRBV28; abundance: -
CDR3nt: TGCGCCAGCAGCCAAGATAGAGCGGGAGGAGCGGATACGCAGTATTTT; CDR3aa: CASSQDRAGGADTQYF; d_gene: TRBD2; j_gene: TRBJ2-3; v_gene: TRBV4-3; abundance: -
CDR3nt: TGTGCCAGCAGTTTAGGACTAGCGGGAAACTCCTACGAGCAGTACTTC; CDR3aa: CASSLGLAGNSYEQYF; d_gene: TRBD2; j_gene: TRBJ2-7; v_gene: TRBV28; abundance: -
CDR3nt: TGCAGCGCCGAGGATCAGCCTGAAGCTTTCTTT; CDR3aa: CSAEDQPEAFF; d_gene: -; j_gene: TRBJ1-1; v_gene: TRBV29-1; abundance: -
CDR3nt: TGCGCCAGCGCGGGCCCCGGAAACACCATATATTTT; CDR3aa: CASAGPGNTIYF; d_gene: -; j_gene: TRBJ1-3; v_gene: TRBV5-1; abundance: -
CDR3nt: TGTGCCAGCAGTTATGGCGAAAACACCGGGGAGCTGTTTTTT; CDR3aa: CASSYGENTGELFF; d_gene: -; j_gene: TRBJ2-2; v_gene: TRBV6-5; abundance: -
CDR3nt: TGTGCCACCACTAGTGAGAGCCTCCAAGAGACCCAGTACTTC; CDR3aa: CATTSESLQETQYF; d_gene: -; j_gene: TRBJ2-5; v_gene: TRBV15; abundance: -
CDR3nt: TGTGCCAGTAGTACTACACTGAACACTGAAGCTTTCTTT; CDR3aa: CASSTTLNTEAFF; d_gene: -; j_gene: TRBJ1-1; v_gene: TRBV19; abundance: -
CDR3nt: TGTGCCACCAGCACTATCGAAGGGGGCGAAACCGGGAGGGCTGACTATGGCTACACCTTC; CDR3aa: CATSTIEGGETGRADYGYTF; d_gene: TRBD1; j_gene: TRBJ1-2; v_gene: TRBV15; abundance: -
CDR3nt: TGTGCCATCACCCTGACAGGAACCCACGAGCAGTACTTC; CDR3aa: CAITLTGTHEQYF; d_gene: -; j_gene: TRBJ2-7; v_gene: TRBV10-3; abundance: -
CDR3nt: TGTGCCAGCAGCTCCGGGACTACCTACGAGCAGTACTTC; CDR3aa: CASSSGTTYEQYF; d_gene: TRBD2; j_gene: TRBJ2-7; v_gene: TRBV13; abundance: -
CDR3nt: TGTGCCAGCCAAAACGGAAACACCATATATTTT; CDR3aa: CASQNGNTIYF; d_gene: -; j_gene: TRBJ1-3; v_gene: TRBV6-1; abundance: -
CDR3nt: TGTGCCAGCCTTGGCGCAGGCCGCCAAGAGACCCAGTACTTC; CDR3aa: CASLGAGRQETQYF; d_gene: -; j_gene: TRBJ2-5; v_gene: TRBV6-6; abundance: -
CDR3nt: TGTGCCAGCAGCGTAGTTGGGAGGCCCTCTGGGGCCAACGTCCTGACTTTC; CDR3aa: CASSVVGRPSGANVLTF; d_gene: -; j_gene: TRBJ2-6; v_gene: TRBV9; abundance: -
CDR3nt: TGTGCCAGCAGCTTGGAAGGGACTAGCGCCTACGAGCAGTACTTC; CDR3aa: CASSLEGTSAYEQYF; d_gene: TRBD2; j_gene: TRBJ2-7; v_gene: TRBV5-4; abundance: -